Included here is one T cell receptor (beta chain) sequence, with context. Per the germline V gene, CDR1 is SEHNR and CDR2 is FQNEAQ (reference sequence). The CDR3 runs 13 residues. V gave up 3 bases and J gave up 1 base, with 6 bases separating them. This specimen comes from a study of blood T cell repertoires in COVID-19. Overall study: Acute and convalescent COVID-19 samples came from the United States, Italy and Spain. PBMCs, B-cell-depleted T cells, or T cells were the source of the cDNA or gDNA that made up the material.

Patients in Seattle were enrolled during active infection, then followed longitudinally. Original processing notes: Amplification of reference gene primers provided the estimated nucleated cell counts. Measured with immunoSEQ multiplex PCR; TCRdb has only the in-frame clones, and not every one. V, J and clone size are those of that table, while D and trimming were read from the DNA. The sample carries about 220,000 clones, 65% to 90% recorded once. The chain has TRBV7-9 and TRBJ1-1; the D is unclear. The sequenced material came from peripheral blood. The clonotype originates from a woman in her seventies with COVID-19, enrolled during active disease. CDR3 loop: CASSFQENTEAFF. The CDR3 coding sequence is TGTGCCAGCAGCTTCCAGGAGAACACTGAAGCTTTCTTT.